The 22 T cell receptor beta chains in this list originate from one sample, sequenced in a study of blood T cells in healthy people across ages. PCR was performed a second time for about 6 to 12 cycles using a sample-barcoded 5' primer and a J-beta primer mix. A single record per CDR3 protein comes from TCRdb applying MiXCR to the 5' RACE reads. The repertoire holds 720,000 or so distinct CDR3 sequences, with 40% to 45% as singletons. Sequenced: blood. All receptors come from a man older than 75 in good health.

The chain employs TRBV28 and TRBJ2-5; TRBD1 is a possible D gene (7 bases). V was shortened by 5 bases and J by 5 bases, with 21 bases between the two germline ends. This CDR3 spans 16 amino acids. Per germline, CDR1 MDHEN and CDR2 SYDVKM. The CDR3 here is CASSPPGTSRGETQYF. The CDR3 DNA sequence: TGTGCCAGCAGTCCCCCCGGGACTTCCAGGGGGGAGACCCAGTACTTC.

The gene calls are TRBV6-5 and TRBJ2-1, with D perhaps TRBD2 (7 bases). The length of the CDR3 is 17 residues. Germline V gene data show CDR1 as MNHEY and CDR2 as SVGAGI. The ends were cut back, 2 bases at V and 0 bases at J, with 14 bases in the middle. The DNA of the CDR3 is TGTGCCAGCAGTTACGGGGGGGCCCTGAGCTCCTACAATGAGCAGTTCTTC. Amino acids: CASSYGGALSSYNEQFF.

This clonotype has only a few counts. The chain couples TRBV7-2 to TRBJ2-5; D remains ambiguous. Trimming took off 1 base at V and 3 bases at J, with 6 bases between the two ends. This CDR3 contains 13 residues. In germline, CDR1 is SGHTA, CDR2 FQGNSA. The CDR3 DNA follows: TGTGCCAGCAGCTTAGAGGGAAAAGAGACCCAGTACTTC. Translated: CASSLEGKETQYF.

The chain carries TRBV7-2 and TRBJ2-6, with 8 bases matching TRBD2. Per germline, CDR1 SGHTA and CDR2 FQGNSA. The CDR3 totals 18 residues. V gave up 5 bases and J gave up 3 bases; unmatched junction bases: 12. CDR3 nucleotides: TGTGCCAGCAGCCCGCAGGGACTAGTGGGGGTTGGGGCCAACGTCCTGACTTTC. Protein: CASSPQGLVGVGANVLTF.

The gene calls are TRBV7-9 and TRBJ2-1; TRBD2 might be the D (5 bases). V shed 4 bases and J shed 4 bases, with 14 bases lying between them. The V gene's germline CDR1 is SEHNR and CDR2 FQNEAQ (reference sequence). The CDR3 runs to 15 residues. The CDR3 nucleotides are TGTGCCAGCAGCTCATCGGGGATGTCATACAATGAGCAGTTCTTC. It encodes CASSSSGMSYNEQFF.

This clonotype was seen a handful of times. The V call is TRBV20-1, the J call TRBJ2-3; 11 nucleotides line up with TRBD2. Germline CDR1 is DFQATT and CDR2 is SNEGSKA (reference sequence). V gave up 6 bases and J gave up 3 bases; unmatched junction bases: 8. The length of the CDR3 is 15 residues. The CDR3, as DNA: TGCAGTGCCCAACTGACTAGCGGGAAGACAGATACGCAGTATTTT. It encodes CSAQLTSGKTDTQYF.

The chain combines TRBV11-3 with TRBJ2-5; perhaps TRBD2 as D (6 bases). The last part of the DNA fits TRBJ2-7 better; the J call may be wrong. Germline CDR1 is SGHNT and CDR2 is YENEEA. The CDR3 sequence is 13 residues long. The chain's CDR3 is CASSPGPRGEQYF. CDR3 coding DNA: TGTGCCAGCAGCCCGGGCCCGCGGGGCGAGCAGTACTTC.

This clonotype occurred many times. In DNA, the CDR3 is TGTGCCAGCCAGGGACTGACCACAGATACGCAGTATTTT. This gives the protein CASQGLTTDTQYF. This chain links TRBV6-5 with TRBJ2-3; D is perhaps TRBD2 (6 bases). Per the germline V gene, CDR1 is MNHEY and CDR2 is SVGAGI. V was trimmed by 8 bases and J by 2 bases, leaving 11 bases between them. This CDR3 region has 13 residues.

To note about this clonotype: This may come from a read error, since a much larger clone is one base off. The J gene is TRBJ1-5, the V gene TRBV20-1, with D perhaps TRBD1 or TRBD2 (5 bases each). Gene TRBJ2-3 matches the end of the DNA better, so the J call may be wrong. CDR3 size: 12 residues. CDR1 is DFQATT, CDR2 SNEGSKA, per germline (reference sequence). CDR3 nucleotide sequence: TGCAGCCCGAACGGGACGGCCGGGCCCCAGTATTTT. It yields the protein CSPNGTAGPQYF.

This clonotype has more than one count but fewer than ten. The chain recombines TRBV4-1 with TRBJ2-4, with a tentative D call TRBD2 (6 bases). Trimming took 0 bases from V and 3 from J, leaving 18 bases between them. Germline assignment: CDR1 MGHRA and CDR2 YSYEKL. CDR3 length: 18 amino acids. CDR3 in DNA: TGCGCCAGCAGCCAAGATCCTAGGGGAGGACCGGGCAAAAACATTCAGTACTTC. Its protein is CASSQDPRGGPGKNIQYF.

V gene TRBV7-2 combines with J gene TRBJ2-3; TRBD1 agrees at 11 bases. The CDR3 sequence is 16 residues long. J was trimmed by 4 bases and V by 0 bases; bases with no gene match: 3. Germline CDR1 SGHTA, CDR2 FQGNSA. For the CDR3, the DNA is TGTGCCAGCAGCTTAGCCGGGACAGGGGGGGCAGATACGCAGTATTTT. Translated, it gives CASSLAGTGGADTQYF.

There are many counts of this clonotype. The chain uses TRBV12-3 or TRBV12-4 and TRBJ2-1; perhaps D is TRBD1 or TRBD2 (5 bases each). The CDR3 has 15 residues. The germline V and J ends were trimmed by 3 bases and 3 bases, with 12 bases remaining between them. This chain's CDR3 is CASSLTTGGYNEQFF. The CDR3, as DNA: TGTGCCAGCAGTTTGACTACTGGGGGCTACAATGAGCAGTTCTTC.

This clonotype was observed a few times. This sequence joins TRBV4-2 and TRBJ2-4; TRBD2 agrees at 9 bases. V was clipped by 6 bases and J by 5 bases; unmatched bases: 2. CDR1 LGHNA and CDR2 YNFKEQ come from the germline V gene. The CDR3 is made up of 13 amino acids. The CDR3 bases are TGTGCCAGCAGATTAGCGGGGGAAAACATTCAGTACTTC. Residues: CASRLAGENIQYF.

This rearrangement joins TRBV20-1 to TRBJ1-2, with 7 bases lining up with TRBD1. J lost 5 bases, V lost 5 bases, and 8 bases had no gene match. The CDR3 consists of 13 residues. The germline gives CDR1 DFQATT, CDR2 SNEGSKA (reference sequence). The CDR3 sequence: CSAATGDPYGYTF. The CDR3, as DNA: TGCAGTGCTGCCACAGGGGACCCTTATGGCTACACCTTC.

This clonotype was counted only a few times. The chain links TRBV20-1 to TRBJ1-2; D not certain. This CDR3 region has 13 residues. Germline assignment: CDR1 DFQATT and CDR2 SNEGSKA (reference sequence). The V gene lost 2 bases and the J gene lost 0 bases, with 7 bases spanning the gap. The CDR3 spells CSARQPPNYGYTF. The CDR3 DNA reads TGCAGTGCTAGACAGCCGCCTAACTATGGCTACACCTTC.

The chain uses TRBV28 and TRBJ2-5, with TRBD2 identical over 7 bases. The CDR3 has 15 residues. The germline V gene has CDR1 MDHEN and CDR2 SYDVKM. J lost 0 bases, V lost 5 bases, and 6 bases had no gene match. The CDR3 spells CASSTGTTYQETQYF. DNA of the CDR3: TGTGCCAGCAGTACCGGGACTACGTACCAAGAGACCCAGTACTTC.

This clonotype was seen only a few times. This chain links TRBV6-2 or TRBV6-3 with TRBJ2-7; D is tentatively TRBD1 or TRBD2 (6 bases each). Germline CDR1 and CDR2: MNHEY and SVGEGT. The CDR3 spans 13 residues. V shed 8 bases and J shed 5 bases, with 16 bases lying between them. The CDR3 loop is CASLGGHRDEQYF. The CDR3 region has the DNA TGTGCCAGCCTTGGGGGGCACCGCGACGAGCAGTACTTC.

This clonotype was picked up a small number of times. This chain joins TRBV20-1 and TRBJ2-5, with a weak D call TRBD1 (6 bases). The V gene lost 3 bases and the J gene lost 4 bases, with 9 bases spanning the gap. Germline V gene data show CDR1 as DFQATT and CDR2 as SNEGSKA (reference sequence). This CDR3 comprises 12 residues. CDR3 residues: CSASPRGETQYF. In DNA form, the CDR3 reads TGCAGTGCTAGTCCCAGGGGAGAGACCCAGTACTTC.

About this clonotype itself: This may come from a read error, since a much larger clone is one base off. J is TRBJ2-5 and V is TRBV6-6; a weak D match, TRBD1 (7 bases). This CDR3 has 14 residues. The V gene's germline CDR1 is MNHNY and CDR2 SVGAGI (reference sequence). CDR3 amino acids: CASSYQGGEEAQYF. The CDR3 DNA sequence: TGTGCCAGCAGTTACCAGGGGGGCGAAGAGGCCCAGTACTTC.

This clonotype was observed at least ten times. A much larger clone lies one base from this, so it may be a read error. This chain links TRBV12-3 or TRBV12-4 with TRBJ2-5; D remains ambiguous. V was pared by 5 bases and J by 5 bases, with 21 bases between. The CDR3 is 16 amino acids. The CDR3 here is CASSSIANPPVETQYF. In DNA form, the CDR3 reads TGTGCCAGCAGTAGCATTGCTAACCCACCGGTGGAGACCCAGTACTTC.

In its sample, this clonotype was seen once. The CDR3 is CSARILSGRTDTQYF. In DNA form, the CDR3 reads TGCAGTGCCCGTATCCTTAGCGGCCGCACAGATACGCAGTATTTT. This chain connects TRBV20-1 to TRBJ2-3; D perhaps matches TRBD2 (6 bases). The germline gives CDR1 DFQATT, CDR2 SNEGSKA (reference sequence). This CDR3 spans 15 amino acids. The ends were cut back, 6 bases at V and 1 base at J, with 17 bases in the middle.

V gene TRBV7-2 combines with J gene TRBJ2-3; the match to TRBD1 covers 8 bases. From germline, CDR1 is SGHTA and CDR2 FQGNSA. With V trimmed by 2 bases and J by 2 bases, 9 bases remained unmatched. The length of the CDR3 is 17 residues. The CDR3 DNA is TGTGCCAGCAGCTTATCAGGGGGCAGGTCAAACACAGATACGCAGTATTTT. It translates to CASSLSGGRSNTDTQYF.